The clone carrying this TCR beta chain was detected a few times. Its antigen remains unknown. The CDR3 totals 16 residues. Looked up from germline, CDR1 is SEHNR and CDR2 is FQNEAQ (reference sequence). The trim removed 4 bases at V and 0 bases at J, leaving 5 bases unmatched. The sample is drawn from a study of T cell responses to AZD1222 COVID-19 vaccine. Points from the study as a whole: In a largely white British group with more females than males, clonal diversity was possibly underestimated. Nearly half of spike-specific TCRs reportedly target variant regions that are unmutated in the B.1.351 and B.1.1.7 variants. Recipients of two AZD1222 doses showed rising Spike-specific TCR breadth and depth.

TCRdb's table, derived via immunoSEQ multiplex PCR, lists solely in-frame clones and lacks some. Of approximately 110,000 clones listed, about 90% are singletons. Sequencing was performed on peripheral blood, taken on day 0 of AZD1222 vaccination. The chain couples TRBV7-9 to TRBJ2-1; 8 bases fit TRBD2. The origin of this receptor is an adult in good health. The CDR3 nucleotides read TGTGCCAGCAGCTCGACTAGCGTACTCTCCTACAATGAGCAGTTCTTC. This codes for CASSSTSVLSYNEQFF.